This T cell receptor (beta chain) was profiled in a study of cytomegalovirus exposure and HLA in healthy donors. Germline CDR1 reads DFQATT; CDR2 reads SNEGSKA (reference sequence). The CDR3 spans 11 residues. Healthy individuals who donated bone marrow served as the donors. PCR employed 60 Vbeta and 13 Jbeta primers. Source study methods: Later analysis identified tens of millions of unique TCR beta chains, 9 million to 13 million shared. Produced via immunoSEQ multiplex PCR; TCRdb's table is partial and in-frame only. For V, J and clone size, that table is used; D and trimming come from the DNA. Among around 180,000 clones listed, roughly four fifths were seen once.

The sequencing input was PBMCs. The receptor comes from a man younger than 35 in good health and CMV-seronegative. V gene TRBV20-1 combines with J gene TRBJ2-5; D gene ambiguous. The CDR3 sequence: CSHLLEETQYF. The CDR3 DNA is TGCAGCCACCTCCTAGAAGAGACCCAGTACTTC.